These 29 T cell receptor beta chains originate from one sample sequenced in a study of T cell changes during pregnancy in multiple sclerosis. Some clones are missing from TCRdb's copy, which holds only in-frame ones; the method was immunoSEQ multiplex PCR. Of approximately 79,000 clones in the sample, about 93% were seen once. Source: peripheral blood, taken in the second trimester of pregnancy. The receptors stem from a female donor in good health, enrolled as a control in a pregnancy study.

The chain recombines TRBV5-6 with TRBJ2-7; maybe TRBD1 (6 bases). V dropped 3 bases and J dropped 3 bases, with 22 bases sitting between them. CDR3 length equals 17 residues. Germline CDR1 and CDR2: SGHDT and YYEEEE. The CDR3: CASSSALDRSLFYEQYF. CDR3 DNA: TGTGCCAGCAGCTCCGCGTTAGACAGGTCTCTGTTCTACGAGCAGTACTTC. The whole variable domain, filled in from reference TRBV5-6 and TRBJ2-7, reads DAGVTQSPTHLIKTRGQQVTLRCSPKSGHDTVSWYQQALGQGPQFIFQYYEEEERQRGNFPDRFSGHQFPNYSSELNVNALLLGDSALYLCASSSALDRSLFYEQYFGPGTRLTVT.

Of note for this clone: An end of the junction differs from the germline gene, which may be a read error. Written as DNA, the CDR3 is TGTGCCATCTGTGACCCCGGACAGGGGGCTGGGGAGACCCAGTACTTC. It is translated as CAICDPGQGAGETQYF. The chain links TRBV10-3 to TRBJ2-5, with 11 bases matching TRBD1. The CDR3 runs 16 residues. CDR1 ENHRY and CDR2 SYGVKD come from the germline V gene.

This clone appeared once. This chain uses TRBV18 with TRBJ2-3; D is possibly TRBD2 (6 bases). Trimming left V 9 bases short and J 0 bases short, with 16 bases between. In germline, CDR1 is KGHSH, CDR2 LQKENI. This CDR3 comprises 15 residues. The CDR3 coding sequence is TGTGCCAGTCAACCGACTAGAACTAGCACAGATACGCAGTATTTT. It encodes CASQPTRTSTDTQYF.

V and J are TRBV9 and TRBJ2-3, with D possibly TRBD2 on 5 matching bases. The length of the CDR3 is 14 residues. Germline loops: CDR1 SGDLS, CDR2 YYNGEE. Trimming took off 4 bases at V and 5 bases at J, with 14 bases between the two ends. CDR3 protein: CASSRHRGEDTQYF. DNA for the CDR3: TGTGCCAGCAGCCGGCACCGGGGAGAAGATACGCAGTATTTT.

V gene TRBV19 combines with J gene TRBJ1-1; TRBD1 agrees at 8 bases. The CDR3 runs to 13 residues. From germline, CDR1 is LNHDA and CDR2 SQIVND (reference sequence). Trimming removed 2 bases from V and 4 bases from J; junction bases left unmatched: 0. The CDR3: CASSITGGTEAFF. Written as DNA, the CDR3 is TGTGCCAGTAGTATAACAGGGGGCACTGAAGCTTTCTTT.

The sample holds one count of this clone. This chain links TRBV30 with TRBJ1-2, with TRBD1 matching over 7 bases. Trimming at V came to 1 base and at J to 8 bases, leaving 7 bases not matched to a gene. Germline V lookup: CDR1 GTSNPN, CDR2 SVGIG (reference sequence). The CDR3 runs 13 residues. This CDR3 reads CAWSDRGDGGYTF. The CDR3 DNA reads as TGTGCCTGGAGTGACAGGGGCGACGGCGGCTACACCTTC.

The gene calls are TRBV7-8 and TRBJ1-5; possible D gene TRBD1, 5 bases. Trimming left V 3 bases short and J 4 bases short, with 13 bases between. The germline CDR1 and CDR2 sequences are SGHVS and FQNEAQ. The CDR3 has 15 residues. CDR3 bases: TGTGCCAGCAGCTTTGGCAGGGTTGGTAATCAGCCCCAGCATTTT. Protein product: CASSFGRVGNQPQHF. Complete variable domain (other parts from reference TRBV7-8 and TRBJ1-5): GAGVSQSPRYKVAKRGQDVALRCDPISGHVSLFWYQQALGQGPEFLTYFQNEAQLDKSGLPSDRFFAERPEGSVSTLKIQRTQQEDSAVYLCASSFGRVGNQPQHFGDGTRLSIL.

This clone has only one observation. J is TRBJ2-7 and V is TRBV5-6; TRBD1 is a possible D gene (5 bases). Germline V gene sequence: CDR1 SGHDT, CDR2 YYEEEE. The germline V and J ends were trimmed by 4 bases and 4 bases, with 18 bases remaining between them. The CDR3 is 15 amino acids. The CDR3 loop is CASSVGRATNYEQYF. CDR3 coding DNA: TGTGCCAGCAGCGTAGGCAGGGCGACAAATTACGAGCAGTACTTC.

V is TRBV6-6 and J is TRBJ2-1; TRBD2 matches at 8 bases. From germline, CDR1 is MNHNY and CDR2 SVGAGI (reference sequence). The CDR3 is 15 amino acids. V lost 6 bases, J lost 4 bases, and 8 bases stayed unmatched. This chain's CDR3 is CASSYSGGNYNEQFF. In nucleotides, the CDR3 is TGTGCCAGCAGCTACAGCGGGGGAAATTACAATGAGCAGTTCTTC.

A single count supports this clone. The J gene is TRBJ1-1, the V gene TRBV12-2; TRBD1, the table's D call, was not compared with the DNA. TRBV12-2 is flagged as a pseudogene. The CDR3 totals 17 residues. CDR3 residues: CASRLGAGGTHDTEAFF. The CDR3 DNA reads as TGTGCAAGTCGCTTAGGAGCAGGGGGCACGCACGACACTGAAGCTTTCTTT.

The genes are TRBV7-9 and TRBJ1-4, with D possibly being TRBD1 (6 bases). V was clipped by 5 bases and J by 7 bases, with 23 bases between them. The CDR3 has 17 residues. Germline CDR1 and CDR2: SEHNR and FQNEAQ (reference sequence). CDR3 loop: CASSEPLTGWASEKLFF. The DNA for the CDR3 is TGTGCCAGCAGCGAACCGTTAACAGGGTGGGCTTCTGAAAAACTGTTTTTT. The entire variable domain, with the rest obtained from reference TRBV7-9 and TRBJ1-4, is as follows: DTGVSQNPRHKITKRGQNVTFRCDPISEHNRLYWYRQTLGQGPEFLTYFQNEAQLEKSRLLSDRFSAERPKGSFSTLEIQRTEQGDSAMYLCASSEPLTGWASEKLFFGSGTQLSVL.

This rearrangement joins TRBV6-6 to TRBJ1-1; D may be TRBD1 (6 bases). The germline gives CDR1 MNHNY, CDR2 SVGAGI (reference sequence). The CDR3 runs 14 residues. V was cut by 2 bases and J by 1 base, with 8 bases left in between. In DNA form, the CDR3 reads TGTGCCAGCAGTTACGAGGACAGGAACACTGAAGCTTTCTTT. Amino acids: CASSYEDRNTEAFF.

This chain connects TRBV4-3 to TRBJ2-7; TRBD2 matches 12 bases. Germline V gives CDR1 LGHNA, CDR2 YSLEER. The length of the CDR3 is 14 residues. The junction had 0 bases not matched to a gene; V was cut back by 4 bases and J by 2 bases. CDR3 coding DNA: TGCGCCAGCAGCCGGACTAGCGGGGCCTACGAGCAGTACTTC. Its protein product is CASSRTSGAYEQYF.

The chain recombines TRBV5-1 with TRBJ2-7; TRBD2 matches at 9 bases. Germline-derived CDR1 and CDR2 are SGHRS and YFSETQ. V dropped 4 bases and J dropped 3; count of bases not matched to a gene: 2. The CDR3 sequence is 13 residues long. Here the CDR3 reads CASSAGGGYEQYF. The CDR3 coding sequence is TGCGCCAGCAGCGCGGGGGGGGGCTACGAGCAGTACTTC.

V and J are TRBV5-5 and TRBJ1-5; unclear D gene. The CDR3 has 16 amino acids. Germline CDR1 reads SGHKS; CDR2 reads YYEKEE (reference sequence). V was clipped by 0 bases and J by 0 bases, with 10 bases between them. CDR3 in amino acids: CASSLVAVHSNQPQHF. In DNA form, the CDR3 reads TGTGCCAGCAGCTTGGTGGCAGTCCATAGCAATCAGCCCCAGCATTTT.

The chain is built from TRBV12-2 and TRBJ1-2; TRBD1, the table's D call, was not compared with the DNA. TRBV12-2 is a listed pseudogene. The length of the CDR3 is 17 residues. The CDR3 DNA reads as TGTGCAAGTCGCTTAGGGGGCATACAGGGAGTCTTGCGGGGCTACACCTTC. Its protein product is CASRLGGIQGVLRGYTF.

This sequence joins TRBV29-1 and TRBJ1-1; no clear D. Trimming removed 4 bases at V and 5 bases at J, with 14 bases between. The CDR3 loop spans 13 amino acids. CDR1 is SQVTM and CDR2 is ANQGSEA in the germline V gene. CDR3 sequence (DNA): TGCAGCGTTGCCCTTGGAGGTGGAACTGAAGCTTTCTTT. Translation: CSVALGGGTEAFF. Drawing the rest from reference TRBV29-1 and TRBJ1-1, the complete variable domain is SAVISQKPSRDICQRGTSLTIQCQVDSQVTMMFWYRQQPGQSLTLIATANQGSEATYESGFVIDKFPISRPNLTFSTLTVSNMSPEDSSIYLCSVALGGGTEAFFGQGTRLTVV.

This chain joins TRBV5-1 and TRBJ1-6; the D gene is possibly TRBD1 (5 bases). The CDR3 runs 14 residues. The V end lost 2 bases, the J end lost 3 bases, and 6 bases lay between the germline ends. Germline CDR1 is SGHRS and CDR2 is YFSETQ. The CDR3, as DNA: TGCGCCAGCAGCTTAGGGGACTATAATTCACCCCTCCACTTT. It yields the protein CASSLGDYNSPLHF.

The genes are TRBV2 and TRBJ1-5, with 8 positions matching TRBD1. Germline V lookup: CDR1 SNHLY, CDR2 FYNNEI. This CDR3 has 15 amino acids. The trim removed 7 bases at V and 2 bases at J, leaving 7 bases unmatched. CDR3 DNA sequence: TGTGCCAGCAATGGCCGGACAGGGCGCAATCAGCCCCAGCATTTT. As protein: CASNGRTGRNQPQHF.

This chain links TRBV18 with TRBJ2-7; D might be TRBD1 (6 bases). The CDR3 sequence is 12 residues long. The germline V gene encodes CDR1 KGHSH and CDR2 LQKENI. V was shortened by 6 bases and J by 3 bases, with 9 bases between the two germline ends. The CDR3: CASSEQGYEQYF. CDR3 in DNA: TGTGCCAGCTCGGAACAGGGCTACGAGCAGTACTTC. The variable domain in full, with the rest retrieved from reference TRBV18 and TRBJ2-7, is NAGVMQNPRHLVRRRGQEARLRCSPMKGHSHVYWYRQLPEEGLKFMVYLQKENIIDESGMPKERFSAEFPKEGPSILRIQQVVRGDSAAYFCASSEQGYEQYFGPGTRLTVT.

In this sample, this clone turned up many times. The chain joins TRBV5-1 to TRBJ1-6; D is uncertain. The CDR3 contains 14 residues. Trimming stripped 0 bases from V and 7 bases from J, with 8 bases between. Germline CDR1 SGHRS, CDR2 YFSETQ. This CDR3 reads CASSLVGENSPLHF. DNA of the CDR3: TGCGCCAGCAGCTTGGTTGGGGAGAATTCACCCCTCCACTTT.

The rearrangement joins TRBV7-8 to TRBJ2-1; D perhaps matches TRBD2 (5 bases). V was shortened by 4 bases and J by 0 bases, with 10 bases between the two germline ends. The germline V gene encodes CDR1 SGHVS and CDR2 FQNEAQ. This CDR3 region has 15 residues. CDR3 bases: TGTGCCAGCAGCTCCAGACTATCCTCCTACAATGAGCAGTTCTTC. Amino acids: CASSSRLSSYNEQFF.

In regard to this clone: Relative to the germline gene, one junction end is altered; a read error may explain this. The chain is built from TRBV9 and TRBJ1-3; 8 bases align to TRBD1. The CDR3 totals 16 residues. CDR1 and CDR2 from the germline V gene are SGDLS and YYNGEE. CDR3 region: CASNVDTGGSGNTIYF. The CDR3 DNA sequence: TGTGCCAGCAACGTAGATACAGGGGGCTCTGGAAACACCATATATTTT.

CDR3 nucleotides: TGCGCCAGCAGCTTGGCGCAGGGGAGGAACACTGAAGCTTTCTTT. This encodes CASSLAQGRNTEAFF. The chain joins TRBV5-1 to TRBJ1-1; D perhaps matches TRBD1 (6 bases). There are 15 residues in the CDR3. Trimming took 0 bases from V and 1 from J, leaving 10 bases between them. Germline assignment: CDR1 SGHRS and CDR2 YFSETQ.

The CDR3 region is CASSEAIQGWLGNTIYF. CDR3 bases: TGTGCCAGCAGTGAAGCGATACAGGGCTGGTTAGGAAACACCATATATTTT. This chain joins TRBV6-1 and TRBJ1-3, with a tentative D call TRBD1 (6 bases). From germline, CDR1 is MNHNS and CDR2 SASEGT. V shed 0 bases and J shed 4 bases, with 16 bases lying between them. The CDR3 loop spans 17 amino acids.

The chain combines TRBV7-6 with TRBJ2-3; 7 bases are a match to TRBD2. This CDR3 region has 14 residues. The V segment lost 5 bases and the J segment 1 base; nucleotides outside the gene matches: 3. Germline values: CDR1 SGHVS, CDR2 FNYEAQ. CDR3 in DNA: TGTGCCAGCAGCCGGACTAGGGGCACAGATACGCAGTATTTT. It specifies CASSRTRGTDTQYF.

The chain joins TRBV10-3 to TRBJ1-1, with TRBD1 identical over 10 bases. The germline V gene encodes CDR1 ENHRY and CDR2 SYGVKD. Trimming took 6 bases from V and 3 from J; bases not matched to a gene: 4. The CDR3 is made up of 14 amino acids. The CDR3 DNA reads as TGTGCCATCAGCGCCGGACAGGGGGACACTGAAGCTTTCTTT. This codes for CAISAGQGDTEAFF.

The J gene is TRBJ2-7, the V gene TRBV2; 9 bases match TRBD1. Germline CDR1 and CDR2: SNHLY and FYNNEI. The CDR3 covers 14 residues. The ends lost 8 bases at V and 2 bases at J; junction bases unmatched: 7. The CDR3 coding sequence is TGTGCCAGCCTGGTTGGGACAGGGACCTACGAGCAGTACTTC. Encoded protein: CASLVGTGTYEQYF.

V usage is TRBV7-9 and J usage is TRBJ1-6, with a weak D call TRBD1 (5 bases). Germline V gives CDR1 SEHNR, CDR2 FQNEAQ (reference sequence). The CDR3 runs 13 residues. The ends were cut back, 5 bases at V and 7 bases at J, with 9 bases in the middle. Here the CDR3 reads CASSRGENSPLHF. The CDR3 DNA reads as TGTGCCAGCAGCCGGGGGGAGAATTCACCCCTCCACTTT.